This T cell receptor beta chain was sequenced for a study of T cell changes during pregnancy in multiple sclerosis (dated by TCRdb to between 2018 and 2021). Some background on the complete study: In women with multiple sclerosis, the researchers looked at how the T cell repertoire shifted as pregnancy progressed.

Comment on this clone: Its binding antigen is unknown. Base qualities are not recorded, but no much larger clone differs from it by a single base.

The germline V gene yields MGHRA for CDR1 and YSYEKL for CDR2. The junction shows trimming of 4 bases on V and 15 bases on J, and the gene matches do not reach 6 bases of it. The CDR3 holds 14 amino acids from the cysteine to the phenylalanine. The retained sequence is limited to the CDR3, 42 bases, with the frame set at the first base. To prepare the library, the immunoSEQ multiplex PCR assay was applied. TCRdb stores this immuneACCESS table with in-frame sequences only. Part of the clones is absent; in the studies checked, under half of the shortfall reflects unresolved V genes, and no reason is known for the rest. For this sample there are 60,000 or so clones; 90% appear just once. The ten most abundant clones make up about 2% of the sample.

This specimen was peripheral blood, taken in the second trimester of pregnancy. The TCR comes from a female donor in good health, enrolled as a control in a pregnancy study. This sequence uses TRBV4-1 and TRBJ2-1; 16 middle bases align to TRBD2. The sequenced DNA: TGCGCCAGCAGCCCCGGGACTAGCGGGAGGGCCTGGTTCTTC. Translated, this gives CASSPGTSGRAWFF.